The clone carrying this T cell receptor (beta chain) has a count of ten or more. Its specificity is unknown. This sample was taken from a study of neurological immune-mediated disorders. Study results and limitations: The study found no CDR3 amino acid sequences shared by expanded clones across subjects, suggesting private repertoires in all groups.

Germline CDR1 MNHEY, CDR2 SVGEGT. This CDR3 is built from 13 residues. The ends lost 3 bases at V and 15 bases at J; junction bases unmatched: 11. It was by 5'RACE with 10-nucleotide random UMIs that the cDNA was made. MiXCR was run by TCRdb on the 5' RACE reads, yielding one entry per CDR3 protein. The sample yields 35,000 or so distinct CDR3 sequences, roughly an eighth seen once. This sequence was found in a woman aged 45-65 years with HTLV-1-associated myelopathy (HAM/TSP). V and J are TRBV6-2 or TRBV6-3 and TRBJ2-1, with TRBD1 identical over 7 bases. Sequencing was performed on PBMCs. CDR3 sequence (DNA): TGTGCCAGCAGTTATTCGGGACAGCAAAGGTGGTTCTTC. It codes for CASSYSGQQRWFF.